Listed below are T cell receptor beta chains from one sample, sequenced in a study of blood T cells in healthy people across ages. TCRdb redid the calling of the 5' RACE reads with MiXCR, one entry per CDR3 protein. The sample consists of 850,000 or so distinct CDR3 sequences, around 26% of them appearing once. The sequenced sample was blood. All receptors derive from a woman of 80 years or more in good health. CDR3s include the opening cysteine and the closing phenylalanine or tryptophan. The order of the fields is CDR3 protein, CDR3 DNA, V gene, D gene, CDR3 length, J gene, clone size. The D gene is left open where the match is weak. Size values are once, few and many counts, or a class for expanded clones, and some rows have none.

CASNLQGRGGYTF | TGTGCCAGCAACTTACAGGGACGGGGCGGCTACACCTTC | TRBV12-3/TRBV12-4 | - | 13 | TRBJ1-2 | few
CSARDLVRTGHQETQYF | TGCAGTGCTAGAGATCTTGTCCGGACAGGACACCAAGAGACCCAGTACTTC | TRBV20-1 | TRBD1 | 17 | TRBJ2-5 | few
CATSDLPGSGHNEQFF | TGTGCCACCAGTGATTTGCCTGGAAGCGGACACAATGAGCAGTTCTTC | TRBV24-1 | - | 16 | TRBJ2-1 | -
CASSVEGATSTDTQYF | TGTGCCAGCAGCGTAGAGGGGGCCACGAGCACAGATACGCAGTATTTT | TRBV9 | TRBD1 | 16 | TRBJ2-3 | many
CASTPRARTEAFF | TGTGCCAGCACACCCAGGGCGCGCACTGAAGCTTTCTTT | TRBV6-5 | - | 13 | TRBJ1-1 | once
CASRWGEVGPEAFF | TGTGCCAGCAGGTGGGGTGAGGTCGGGCCTGAAGCTTTCTTT | TRBV6-1 | - | 14 | TRBJ1-1 | -
CASSSQIAGGPGDTQYF | TGTGCCAGCAGCTCCCAAATAGCGGGGGGTCCCGGCGATACGCAGTATTTT | TRBV7-2 | TRBD2 | 17 | TRBJ2-3 | many
CASSPQGPGGTGELFF | TGTGCCAGCTCACCGCAGGGACCAGGGGGCACCGGGGAGCTGTTTTTT | TRBV18 | TRBD1 | 16 | TRBJ2-2 | once
CASSPPGGGALADTQYF | TGTGCCAGCTCACCACCGGGCGGGGGGGCCCTCGCAGATACGCAGTATTTT | TRBV18 | TRBD2 | 17 | TRBJ2-3 | few
CAWTRNEGTEAFF | TGTGCCTGGACCAGAAACGAGGGCACTGAAGCTTTCTTT | TRBV30 | - | 13 | TRBJ1-1 | few
CASSRQGMGQPQHF | TGTGCCAGCAGTCGACAGGGGATGGGCCAGCCCCAGCATTTT | TRBV6-2/TRBV6-3 | TRBD1 | 14 | TRBJ1-5 | few
CASSQPGDGGQETQYF | TGTGCCAGCAGCCAACCAGGGGACGGGGGCCAAGAGACCCAGTACTTC | TRBV4-2 | - | 16 | TRBJ2-5 | many
CATRRVDEQFF | TGTGCCACACGAAGAGTCGATGAGCAGTTCTTC | TRBV6-1 | - | 11 | TRBJ2-1 | -
CASSFLENIQYF | TGTGCCAGCAGCTTTCTAGAAAACATTCAGTACTTC | TRBV12-3/TRBV12-4 | - | 12 | TRBJ2-4 | many
CASSRTSGVSGANVLTF | TGTGCCAGCAGCCGGACTAGCGGGGTCTCTGGGGCCAACGTCCTGACTTTC | TRBV6-2/TRBV6-3 | TRBD2 | 17 | TRBJ2-6 | many
CASSSAGGVFSGANVLTF | TGTGCCAGCAGTTCAGCGGGCGGCGTTTTCTCTGGGGCCAACGTCCTGACTTTC | TRBV12-3/TRBV12-4 | - | 18 | TRBJ2-6 | few
CSVALAGGRYTEAFF | TGCAGCGTTGCTCTGGCAGGGGGCAGGTACACTGAAGCTTTCTTT | TRBV29-1 | TRBD1 | 15 | TRBJ1-1 | few
CASSQPGTGNTEAFF | TGTGCCAGCAGCCAACCCGGGACAGGGAACACTGAAGCTTTCTTT | TRBV4-2 | TRBD1 | 15 | TRBJ1-1 | few
CASSQGLAGPYNEQFF | TGTGCCAGCAGCCAGGGACTAGCGGGGCCCTACAATGAGCAGTTCTTC | TRBV14 | TRBD2 | 16 | TRBJ2-1 | -
CASSLPEGWIEKLFF | TGTGCCAGCAGCCTCCCGGAAGGATGGATTGAAAAACTGTTTTTT | TRBV7-9 | - | 15 | TRBJ1-4 | -